This TCR beta chain was captured in a study of T cell responses to AZD1222 COVID-19 vaccine. Study outcomes and limitations: Baseline seropositivity occurred in only a handful of AZD1222 recipients.

A note on this clone: Its specificity is not known.

Sequenced by immunoSEQ multiplex PCR; TCRdb stores in-frame clones only, minus some. The table has roughly 49,000 clones, over 60% seen once. This TCR was recovered from an adult in good health. The source was peripheral blood, collected on day 0 of AZD1222 vaccination.

The DNA of the CDR3 is TGTGCCAGCAGCCCCCCACAGTACAATGAGCAGTTCTTC. Protein product: CASSPPQYNEQFF. The J gene is TRBJ2-1, the V gene TRBV5-6; D remains ambiguous. V was trimmed by 4 bases and J by 4 bases, leaving 9 bases between them. Germline assignment: CDR1 SGHDT and CDR2 YYEEEE. The CDR3 has 13 residues.